Many counts were recorded for the clone carrying this TCR beta chain. The ends were cut back, 4 bases at V and 0 bases at J, with 10 bases in the middle. The CDR3 sequence is 14 residues long. Per the germline V gene, CDR1 is DFQATT and CDR2 is SNEGSKA (reference sequence). Time point denoted: newly diagnosed GD, antithyroid drugs for less than 3 months. From RNA extracted from PBMCs, the TCR library was made. This record comes from a study of regulatory T cells in long-lasting Graves disease. For TCR beta, libraries came from iRepertoire HTBI primers and Arm-PCR of CDR3 regions. Each CDR3 protein is one row after TCRdb ran MiXCR on the multiplex PCR reads. The profile covers a few hundred thousand distinct CDR3 sequences, with 15% appearing a single time and over 7% taken by the ten largest. These data were also reused for a study on T cells in Graves' hyperthyroidism and ophthalmopathy. From that paper: Orbital computed tomography and thyroid ultrasound, together with serum TRAb and thyroxine and clinical symptoms, were used for diagnoses. HTBI primers were the set used in a first-round RT-PCR of the TCR CDR3.

The source is a woman aged 40 to 49 with Graves disease. The specimen was peripheral blood mononuclear cells (PBMCs), collected at new diagnosis, from a patient treated with antithyroid drugs. The rearrangement joins TRBV20-1 to TRBJ1-3, with D hard to call. The CDR3 DNA follows: TGCAGTGCTAATATGAGAGACTCTGGAAACACCATATATTTT. Its protein product is CSANMRDSGNTIYF.